The clone carrying this T cell receptor beta chain was detected many times. Its target is not known. These data come from a study of identical twins. General study points: The abundant beta clonotypes from cord blood had fewer insertions, and memory repertoires had none of this. Partial confounding of zero-insertion analyses by invariant MAIT and iNKT cells was possible. Twins shared out-of-frame alpha sequences with excess low generation probability.

MiXCR was run by TCRdb on the 5' RACE reads, yielding one entry per CDR3 protein. The data hold approximately 700,000 distinct CDR3 sequences, with approximately 6% observed a single time. What was sequenced was naive T cells sorted from blood. The sequence was collected from a man aged 18 to 29 in good health.

CDR3 amino acids: CSARAQILDTGELFF. The DNA of the CDR3 is TGCAGTGCTAGGGCGCAAATATTGGACACCGGGGAGCTGTTTTTT. The genes are TRBV20-1 and TRBJ2-2; no reliable D call. This CDR3 has 15 residues. Per germline, CDR1 DFQATT and CDR2 SNEGSKA (reference sequence). The ends were cut back, 3 bases at V and 3 bases at J, with 14 bases in the middle.